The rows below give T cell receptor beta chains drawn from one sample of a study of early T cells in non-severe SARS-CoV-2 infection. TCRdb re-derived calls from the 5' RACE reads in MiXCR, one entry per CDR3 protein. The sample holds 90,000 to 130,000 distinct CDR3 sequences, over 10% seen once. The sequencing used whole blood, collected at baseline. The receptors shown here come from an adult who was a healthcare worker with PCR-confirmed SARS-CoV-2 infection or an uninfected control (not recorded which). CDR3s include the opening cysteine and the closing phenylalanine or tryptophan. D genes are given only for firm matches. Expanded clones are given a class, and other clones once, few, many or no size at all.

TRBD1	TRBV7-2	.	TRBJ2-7	CASSYGQGLNF
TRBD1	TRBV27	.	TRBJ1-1	CASSPRGLRAEAFF
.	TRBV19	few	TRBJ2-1	CASSQLTEQFF
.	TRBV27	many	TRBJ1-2	CASSFNGNYGYTF
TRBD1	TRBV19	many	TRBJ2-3	CASTLGQPTDTQYF
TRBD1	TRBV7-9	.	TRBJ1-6	CATEGQGSSYNSPLHF
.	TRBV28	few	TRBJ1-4	CASSFWSGANEKLFF
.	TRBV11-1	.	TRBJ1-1	CVSSLEGLALNTEAFF
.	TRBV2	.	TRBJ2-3	CASSVQGYGTDTQYF
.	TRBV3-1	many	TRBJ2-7	CASSPATWLDEQYF
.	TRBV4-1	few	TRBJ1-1	CASSQVYASNTEAFF
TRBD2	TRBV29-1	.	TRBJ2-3	CSVAAVTSGRGGVADTQYF
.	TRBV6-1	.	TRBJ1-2	CASTPMTSSYGYTF
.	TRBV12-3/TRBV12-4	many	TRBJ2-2	CASSFDGGRELFF
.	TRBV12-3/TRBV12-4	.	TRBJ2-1	CASRTEGWGEQFF
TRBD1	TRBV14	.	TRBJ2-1	CASSNTRDRGLLDYNEQFF
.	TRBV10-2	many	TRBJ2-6	CASIRRPTGANVLTF
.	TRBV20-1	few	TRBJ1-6	CSARDSRTSPLHF
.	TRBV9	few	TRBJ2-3	CASSVEPGLTDTQYF
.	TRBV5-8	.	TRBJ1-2	CASSLSPLYRDPNYGYTF
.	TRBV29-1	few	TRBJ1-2	CSVEISDYGYTF
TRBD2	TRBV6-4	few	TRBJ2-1	CASSDSSRGGAEQFF
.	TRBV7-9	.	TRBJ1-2	CASSRTAGGAYGYTF
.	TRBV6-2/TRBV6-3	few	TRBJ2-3	CASTPLDRTDTQYF
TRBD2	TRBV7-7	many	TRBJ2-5	CASSLGTSGLETQYF
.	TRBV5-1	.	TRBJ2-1	CASSSLQGYSYNEQFF
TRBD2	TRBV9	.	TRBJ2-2	CASSVVSSGGTGELFF
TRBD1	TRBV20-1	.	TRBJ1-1	CSARHEGQGPGAFF
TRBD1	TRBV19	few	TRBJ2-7	CASSPSRQGYYEQYF
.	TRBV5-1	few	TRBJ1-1	CASSFDGYTEAFF
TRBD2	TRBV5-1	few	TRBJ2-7	CASSPGLAGGIYEQYF
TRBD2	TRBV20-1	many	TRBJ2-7	CSAAGLAGVSYEQYF
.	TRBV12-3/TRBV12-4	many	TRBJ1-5	CASSHPLDYRRHSNQPQHF
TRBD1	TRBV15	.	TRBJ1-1	CATSNHRGQSAFF
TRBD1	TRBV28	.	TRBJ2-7	CASIFSVGQGAREQYF
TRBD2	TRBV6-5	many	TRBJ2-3	CASRQDPSGTTDTQYF
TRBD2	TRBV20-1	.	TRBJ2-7	CSAISGTSGSNEQYF
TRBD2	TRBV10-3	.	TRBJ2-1	CAISRTSGNEQFF
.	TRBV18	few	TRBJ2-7	CASSMPGRGHYEQYF
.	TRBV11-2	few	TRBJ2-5	CASSSQQTRRETQYF
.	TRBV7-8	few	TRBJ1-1	CAMEKGTTEAFF
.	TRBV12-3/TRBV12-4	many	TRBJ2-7	CASSPGGGRGEQYF
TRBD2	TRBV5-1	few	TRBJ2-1	CASSFRTSGSLNEQFF
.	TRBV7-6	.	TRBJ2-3	CASSLVWVANTDTQYF
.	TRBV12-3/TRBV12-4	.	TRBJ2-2	CASSQGGTGELFF
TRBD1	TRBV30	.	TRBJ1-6	CAWSPGTVGTPLHF
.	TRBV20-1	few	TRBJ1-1	CSALATEAFF
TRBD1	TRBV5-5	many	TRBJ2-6	CASSHRDRVSGANVLTF
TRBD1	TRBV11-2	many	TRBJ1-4	CASSQQGARKKLFF
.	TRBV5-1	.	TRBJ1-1	CASSLTQGKTEAFF
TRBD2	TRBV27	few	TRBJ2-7	CASSSTSGRGYEQYF
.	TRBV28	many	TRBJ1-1	CASSSPEGKGGTEAFF
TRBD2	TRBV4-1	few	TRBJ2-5	CASSQPGLAETQYF
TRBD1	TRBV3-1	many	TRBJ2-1	CASSTPGTGGHEQFF
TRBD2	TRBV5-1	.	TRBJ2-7	CASSLEGLGVTYEQYF
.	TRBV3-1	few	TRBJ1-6	CASSQVLSSYNSPLHF
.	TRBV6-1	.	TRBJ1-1	CASREMTANTEAFF
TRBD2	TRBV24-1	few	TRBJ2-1	CATSERGLAGVDFYNEQFF
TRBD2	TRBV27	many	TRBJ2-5	CASSFRGSSGETQYF
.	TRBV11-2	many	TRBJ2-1	CASSYPVPNEQFF